Following are 17 T cell receptor beta chains from one sample sequenced in a study of OX40 agonist ivuxolimab in advanced cancers. Using immunoSEQ multiplex PCR, the repertoire was profiled, and TCRdb retains in-frame clones only, with some absent. This table has about 81,000 clones, under 90% appearing once. The sequenced sample was CD4+ or CD8+ T cells sorted from blood, obtained in a trial of the OX40 agonist ivuxolimab. The origin of the receptors is an adult with an advanced solid tumor such as melanoma, head and neck, liver or kidney cancer.

CDR3 nucleotide sequence: TGTGCCAGCAGCAGGCCGGTGGCTGAAAAACTGTTTTTT. Residues: CASSRPVAEKLFF. The gene calls are TRBV11-2 and TRBJ1-4; D gene ambiguous. V lost 5 bases, J lost 7 bases, and 11 bases lay in between. Germline V gives CDR1 SGHAT, CDR2 FQNNGV. The CDR3 extends over 13 amino acids.

This clone was recorded once. This chain connects TRBV19 to TRBJ2-1; 14 positions match TRBD2. The CDR3 contains 17 residues. CDR1 is LNHDA, CDR2 SQIVND, per germline (reference sequence). Unmatched junction bases numbered 13, after V lost 8 bases and J lost 7 bases. The CDR3 reads CASQILGTSGRLNEQFF. As DNA, the CDR3 is TGTGCCAGTCAAATTCTCGGGACTAGCGGGAGATTGAATGAGCAGTTCTTC.

V and J are TRBV28 and TRBJ1-3; D remains unclear. The CDR3 runs 14 residues. Trimming left V 3 bases short and J 1 base short, with 7 bases between. CDR1 and CDR2 (germline): MDHEN, SYDVKM. Here the CDR3 DNA reads TGTGCCAGCAGTTTGGGGTATTCTGGAAACACCATATATTTT. Its protein is CASSLGYSGNTIYF.

V gene TRBV7-6 combines with J gene TRBJ2-5; 7 nucleotides match TRBD2. The better agreement between TRBJ2-7 and the DNA end casts doubt on the J call. CDR1 SGHVS and CDR2 FNYEAQ come from the germline V gene. The length of the CDR3 is 13 residues. CDR3 loop: CASSRGSNYEQYF. In DNA, the CDR3 is TGTGCCAGCAGCCGCGGGAGTAACTACGAGCAGTACTTC.

The chain employs TRBV2 and TRBJ2-3; TRBD2 might be the D (7 bases). Germline V CDR1 and CDR2: SNHLY, FYNNEI. The ends were cut back, 0 bases at V and 1 base at J, with 11 bases in the middle. CDR3 size: 16 residues. CDR3 bases: TGTGCCAGCAGTGAAGCGCTCGGGGGGCGCACAGATACGCAGTATTTT. It is translated as CASSEALGGRTDTQYF.

The gene calls are TRBV5-1 and TRBJ2-2; the match to TRBD1 covers 7 bases. The germline V gene has CDR1 SGHRS and CDR2 YFSETQ. The V gene end was trimmed by 1 base and the J gene end by 6 bases; junction bases not matched to a gene: 6. The CDR3 is 15 residues long. The CDR3 DNA follows: TGCGCCAGCAGCTTGCCCCCTACAGGGGCCGGGGAGCTGTTTTTT. It yields the protein CASSLPPTGAGELFF.

J is TRBJ1-5 and V is TRBV5-8; 7 positions agree with TRBD1. Germline trimming cut 1 base from V and 11 bases from J; bases unmatched to any gene: 12. CDR3 length equals 15 residues. The germline CDR1 and CDR2 sequences are SGHTS and YDEGEE. CDR3 sequence (DNA): TGTGCCAGCAGCTTGACAGGGGCCTGGCCCAGGACCCAGCATTTT. It encodes CASSLTGAWPRTQHF.

The chain carries TRBV6-6 and TRBJ1-6; D is uncertain. Deletions cut 4 bases from V and 6 bases from J, with 4 bases between. The CDR3 runs to 12 residues. Germline CDR1 is MNHNY and CDR2 is SVGAGI (reference sequence). The chain's CDR3 is CASSLRNSPLHF. The CDR3 DNA reads TGTGCCAGCAGTTTACGTAATTCACCCCTCCACTTT.

The V gene is TRBV19, the J gene TRBJ2-7, with 7 nucleotides matching TRBD2. After removal of 5 bases from V and 4 bases from J, the junction contained 5 bases not matched to a gene. The germline V gene has CDR1 LNHDA and CDR2 SQIVND (reference sequence). The CDR3 length is 13 residues. This CDR3 reads CASSQPGGYEQYF. Here the CDR3 DNA reads TGTGCCAGTAGTCAACCGGGAGGATACGAGCAGTACTTC.

J is TRBJ2-6 and V is TRBV10-3; 7 nucleotides agree with TRBD1. From germline, CDR1 is ENHRY and CDR2 SYGVKD. This CDR3 contains 17 residues. Trimming cost V 4 bases and J 2 bases; bases outside gene matches: 8. The CDR3 protein is CAISGTGAGAGANVLTF. Written as DNA, the CDR3 is TGTGCCATCAGTGGGACAGGCGCGGGCGCTGGGGCCAACGTCCTGACTTTC.

In DNA, the CDR3 is TGTGCCAGCAGCTCATGGGACAGGGTCTTTCTTTTTCAGTGGGTC. As protein: CASSSWDRVFLFQWV. V usage is TRBV28 and J usage is TRBJ2-7, with 9 bases that match TRBD1. CDR1 and CDR2 from the germline V gene are MDHEN and SYDVKM. This CDR3 contains 15 residues.

The chain is built from TRBV14 and TRBJ2-1, with D possibly being TRBD1 or TRBD2 (5 bases each). Germline values: CDR1 SGHDN, CDR2 FVKESK. Trimming stripped 6 bases from V and 4 bases from J, with 19 bases between. The CDR3 length is 16 residues. The CDR3 DNA reads TGTGCCAGCAGTCTACGAGGGGCACCACCTTACAATGAGCAGTTCTTC. Its translation: CASSLRGAPPYNEQFF.

The chain links TRBV21-1 to TRBJ1-3; the D call TRBD1 from the table was never checked on the DNA. TRBV21-1 is recorded as a pseudogene. This CDR3 has 14 residues. CDR3 protein: CASTPGVSGNTIYF. The CDR3 DNA is TGTGCCAGCACCCCAGGCGTCTCTGGAAACACCATATATTTT.

J is TRBJ2-3 and V is TRBV5-1, with D possibly being TRBD1 (5 bases). V gave up 4 bases and J gave up 3 bases, with 6 bases separating them. The CDR3 loop spans 12 amino acids. Germline CDR1 is SGHRS and CDR2 is YFSETQ. Written as DNA, the CDR3 is TGCGCCAGCAGCCGGACAACAGATACGCAGTATTTT. This codes for CASSRTTDTQYF.

This rearrangement joins TRBV11-2 to TRBJ2-3; D perhaps matches TRBD1 (5 bases). From germline, CDR1 is SGHAT and CDR2 FQNNGV. Trimming cost V 3 bases and J 2 bases, with 9 bases left between them. This CDR3 has 14 amino acids. CDR3 sequence reads: CASSFGHNTDTQYF. The DNA of the CDR3 is TGTGCCAGCAGCTTCGGACACAACACAGATACGCAGTATTTT.

The chain is built from TRBV27 and TRBJ2-6, with TRBD1 matching over 7 bases. Germline loops: CDR1 MNHEY, CDR2 SMNVEV (reference sequence). Trimming removed 7 bases from V and 2 bases from J; junction bases left unmatched: 11. The CDR3 loop spans 17 amino acids. Written as DNA, the CDR3 is TGTGCCAGCACCCGACAGGGCCGAGGGGCTGGGGCCAACGTCCTGACTTTC. Amino acid sequence: CASTRQGRGAGANVLTF.

About this clone itself: This CDR3 is also generated by other DNA sequences in the sample. This chain connects TRBV7-2 to TRBJ1-3, with no clear D. Trimming shortened V by 2 bases and J by 2 bases, and 1 base separated the two germline ends. This CDR3 has 12 residues. Germline CDR1 SGHTA, CDR2 FQGNSA. The CDR3 here is CASSLTGNTIYF. The CDR3 DNA reads as TGTGCCAGCAGCTTAACTGGAAACACCATATATTTT. Full variable domain (outside the CDR3, taken from reference TRBV7-2 and TRBJ1-3): GAGVSQSPSNKVTEKGKDVELRCDPISGHTALYWYRQSLGQGLEFLIYFQGNSAPDKSGLPSDRFSAERTGGSVSTLTIQRTQQEDSAVYLCASSLTGNTIYFGEGSWLTVV.